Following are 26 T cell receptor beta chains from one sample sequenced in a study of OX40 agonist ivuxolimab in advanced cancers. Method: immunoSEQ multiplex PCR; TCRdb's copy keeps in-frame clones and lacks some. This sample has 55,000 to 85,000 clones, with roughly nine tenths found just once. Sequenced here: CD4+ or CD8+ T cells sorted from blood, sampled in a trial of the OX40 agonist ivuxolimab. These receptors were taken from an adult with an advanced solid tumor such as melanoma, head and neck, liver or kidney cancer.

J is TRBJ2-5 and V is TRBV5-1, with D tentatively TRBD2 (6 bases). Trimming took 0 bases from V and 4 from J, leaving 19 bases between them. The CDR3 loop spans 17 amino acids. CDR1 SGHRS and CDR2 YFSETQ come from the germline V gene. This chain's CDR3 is CASSLARVQGGPETQYF. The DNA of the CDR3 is TGCGCCAGCAGCTTGGCCAGAGTGCAGGGAGGCCCAGAGACCCAGTACTTC.

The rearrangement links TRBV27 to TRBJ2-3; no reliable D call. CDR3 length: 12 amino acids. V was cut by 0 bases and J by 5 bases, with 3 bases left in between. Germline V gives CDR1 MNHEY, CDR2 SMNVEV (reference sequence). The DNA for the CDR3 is TGTGCCAGCAGTTTATCCGGAGATACGCAGTATTTT. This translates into CASSLSGDTQYF.

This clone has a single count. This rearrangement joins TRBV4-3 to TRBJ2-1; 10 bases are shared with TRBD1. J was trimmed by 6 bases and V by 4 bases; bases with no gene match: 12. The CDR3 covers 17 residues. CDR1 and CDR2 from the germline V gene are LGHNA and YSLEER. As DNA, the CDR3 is TGCGCCAGCAGCCGGGACTTAGGACAGGGGGTCTCCAATGAGCAGTTCTTC. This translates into CASSRDLGQGVSNEQFF.

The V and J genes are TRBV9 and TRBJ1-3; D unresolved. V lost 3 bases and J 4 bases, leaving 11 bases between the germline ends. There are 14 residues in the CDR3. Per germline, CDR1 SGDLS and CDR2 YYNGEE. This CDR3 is CASSGLVAGNTIYF. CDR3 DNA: TGTGCCAGCAGCGGCCTTGTGGCAGGAAACACCATATATTTT.

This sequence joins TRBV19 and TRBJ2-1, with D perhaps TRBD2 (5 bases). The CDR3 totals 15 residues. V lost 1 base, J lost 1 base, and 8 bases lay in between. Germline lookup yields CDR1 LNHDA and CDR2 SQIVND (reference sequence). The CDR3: CASSIGAGSYNEQFF. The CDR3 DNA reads TGTGCCAGTAGTATAGGGGCGGGTTCCTACAATGAGCAGTTCTTC.

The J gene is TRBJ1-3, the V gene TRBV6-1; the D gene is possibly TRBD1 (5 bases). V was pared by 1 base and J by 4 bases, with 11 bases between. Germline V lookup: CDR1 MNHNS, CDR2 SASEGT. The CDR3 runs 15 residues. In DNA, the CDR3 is TGTGCCAGCAGTGAAGGGTGGGGCCGGGGAAACACCATATATTTT. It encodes CASSEGWGRGNTIYF.

CDR3 sequence: CASSPTDRGLVKGRAQYF. CDR3 nucleotides: TGTGCCAGCAGCCCTACCGACAGGGGATTAGTTAAAGGACGAGCGCAGTACTTC. The chain employs TRBV11-1 and TRBJ2-7; 8 positions match TRBD1. This CDR3 is built from 18 residues. V gave up 5 bases and J gave up 9 bases; unmatched junction bases: 24. Germline V gives CDR1 SGHAT, CDR2 FQDESV (reference sequence).

CDR3 DNA: TGTGCCAGTAGTATGTACATAGAATTGAACACCGGGGAGCTGTTTTTT. Translated: CASSMYIELNTGELFF. This chain links TRBV19 with TRBJ2-2; no definite D call. Germline loops: CDR1 LNHDA, CDR2 SQIVND (reference sequence). V was shortened by 3 bases and J by 1 base, with 12 bases between the two germline ends. The CDR3 extends over 16 amino acids.

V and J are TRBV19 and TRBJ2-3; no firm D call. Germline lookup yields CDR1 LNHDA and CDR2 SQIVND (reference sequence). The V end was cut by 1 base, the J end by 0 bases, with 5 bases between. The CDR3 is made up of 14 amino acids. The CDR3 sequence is CASSIATSTDTQYF. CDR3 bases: TGTGCCAGTAGTATAGCGACAAGCACAGATACGCAGTATTTT. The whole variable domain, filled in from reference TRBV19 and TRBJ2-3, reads DGGITQSPKYLFRKEGQNVTLSCEQNLNHDAMYWYRQDPGQGLRLIYYSQIVNDFQKGDIAEGYSVSREKKESFPLTVTSAQKNPTAFYLCASSIATSTDTQYFGPGTRLTVL.

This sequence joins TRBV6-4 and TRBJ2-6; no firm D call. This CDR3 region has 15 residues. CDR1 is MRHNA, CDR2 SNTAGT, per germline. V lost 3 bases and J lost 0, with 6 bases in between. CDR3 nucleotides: TGTGCCAGCAGTGAGTCAAACTCTGGGGCCAACGTCCTGACTTTC. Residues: CASSESNSGANVLTF.

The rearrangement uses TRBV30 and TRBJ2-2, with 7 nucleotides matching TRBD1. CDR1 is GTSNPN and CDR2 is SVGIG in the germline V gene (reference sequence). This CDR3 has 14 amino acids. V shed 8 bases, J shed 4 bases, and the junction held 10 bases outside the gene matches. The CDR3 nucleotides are TGTGCCGTCAAGGGACAGCTTTCCACCGGGGAGCTGTTTTTT. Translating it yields CAVKGQLSTGELFF. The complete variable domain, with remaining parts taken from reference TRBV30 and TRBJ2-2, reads SQTIHQWPATLVQPVGSPLSLECTVEGTSNPNLYWYRQAAGRGLQLLFYSVGIGQISSEVPQNLSASRPQDRQFILSSKKLLLSDSGFYLCAVKGQLSTGELFFGEGSRLTVL.

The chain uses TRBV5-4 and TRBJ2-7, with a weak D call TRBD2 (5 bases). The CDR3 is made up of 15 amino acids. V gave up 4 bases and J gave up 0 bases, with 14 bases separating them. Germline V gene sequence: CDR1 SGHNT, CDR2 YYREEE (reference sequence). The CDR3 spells CASSPGLLRSYEQYF. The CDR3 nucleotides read TGTGCCAGCAGCCCCGGACTTCTCCGCTCCTACGAGCAGTACTTC.

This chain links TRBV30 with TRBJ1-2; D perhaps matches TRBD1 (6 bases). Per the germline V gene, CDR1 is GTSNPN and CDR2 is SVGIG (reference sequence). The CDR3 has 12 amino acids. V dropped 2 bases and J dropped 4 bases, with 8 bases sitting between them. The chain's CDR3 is CAWSQTGYGYTF. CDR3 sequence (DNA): TGTGCCTGGAGTCAGACAGGCTATGGCTACACCTTC.

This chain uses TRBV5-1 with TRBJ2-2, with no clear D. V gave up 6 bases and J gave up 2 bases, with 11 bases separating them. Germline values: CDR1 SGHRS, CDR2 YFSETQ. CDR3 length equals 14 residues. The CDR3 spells CASNPQRNTGELFF. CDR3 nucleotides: TGCGCCAGCAACCCACAGAGAAACACCGGGGAGCTGTTTTTT.

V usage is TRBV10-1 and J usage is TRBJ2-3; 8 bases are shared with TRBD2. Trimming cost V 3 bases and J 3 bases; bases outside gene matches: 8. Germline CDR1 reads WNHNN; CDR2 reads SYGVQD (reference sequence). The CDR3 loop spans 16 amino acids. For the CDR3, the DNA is TGCGCCAGCAGTGATAGTAAGGTAGCGGGAACAGATACGCAGTATTTT. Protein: CASSDSKVAGTDTQYF.

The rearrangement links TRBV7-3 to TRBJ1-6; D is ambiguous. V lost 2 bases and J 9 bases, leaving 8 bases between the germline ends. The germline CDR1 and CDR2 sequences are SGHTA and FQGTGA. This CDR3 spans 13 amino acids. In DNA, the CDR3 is TGTGCCAGCAGCTTATCTTTGGGTTCACCCCTCCACTTT. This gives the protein CASSLSLGSPLHF.

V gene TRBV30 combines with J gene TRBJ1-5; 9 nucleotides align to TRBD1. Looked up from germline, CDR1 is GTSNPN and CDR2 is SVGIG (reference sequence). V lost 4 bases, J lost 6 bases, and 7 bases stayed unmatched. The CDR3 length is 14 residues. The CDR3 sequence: CAWTRQGVFQPQHF. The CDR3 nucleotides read TGTGCCTGGACCCGACAGGGGGTATTTCAGCCCCAGCATTTT.

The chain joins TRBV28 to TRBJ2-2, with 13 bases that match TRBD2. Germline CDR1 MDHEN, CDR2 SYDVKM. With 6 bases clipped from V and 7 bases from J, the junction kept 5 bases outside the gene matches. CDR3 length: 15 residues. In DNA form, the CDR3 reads TGTGCCAGCAGGGGGACTAGCGGGAATAACGGGGAGCTGTTTTTT. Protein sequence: CASRGTSGNNGELFF.

CDR3 sequence: CASSPMTRLAGVVDTQYF. The CDR3 nucleotides are TGTGCCAGCAGCCCGATGACTAGGCTAGCGGGAGTGGTAGATACGCAGTATTTT. V and J are TRBV9 and TRBJ2-3, with TRBD2 matching over 10 bases. There are 18 residues in the CDR3. Germline V lookup: CDR1 SGDLS, CDR2 YYNGEE. V was clipped by 4 bases and J by 5 bases; unmatched bases: 16.

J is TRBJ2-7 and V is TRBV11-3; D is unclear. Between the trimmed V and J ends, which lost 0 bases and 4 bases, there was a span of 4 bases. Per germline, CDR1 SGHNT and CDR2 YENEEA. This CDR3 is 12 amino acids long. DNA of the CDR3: TGTGCCAGCAGCTTAGATCCTTACGAGCAGTACTTC. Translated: CASSLDPYEQYF.

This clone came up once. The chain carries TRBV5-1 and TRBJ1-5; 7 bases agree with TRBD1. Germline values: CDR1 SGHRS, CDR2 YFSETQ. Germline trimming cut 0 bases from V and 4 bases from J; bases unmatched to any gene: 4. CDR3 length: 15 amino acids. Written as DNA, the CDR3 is TGCGCCAGCAGCTTGGAGACAGGGCCGAATCAGCCCCAGCATTTT. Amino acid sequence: CASSLETGPNQPQHF.

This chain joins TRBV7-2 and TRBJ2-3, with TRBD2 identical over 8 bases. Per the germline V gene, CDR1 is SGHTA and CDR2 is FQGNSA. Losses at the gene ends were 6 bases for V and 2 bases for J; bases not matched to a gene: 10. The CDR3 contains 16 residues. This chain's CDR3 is CASRPRGGLFTDTQYF. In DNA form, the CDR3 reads TGTGCCAGCAGACCCCGGGGGGGGCTGTTCACAGATACGCAGTATTTT.

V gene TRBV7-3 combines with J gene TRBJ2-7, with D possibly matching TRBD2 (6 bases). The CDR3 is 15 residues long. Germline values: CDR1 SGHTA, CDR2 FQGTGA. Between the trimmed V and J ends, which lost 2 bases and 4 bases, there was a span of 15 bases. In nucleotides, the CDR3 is TGTGCCAGCAGCTTAGCGCGGCTGGGAGGTTACGAGCAGTACTTC. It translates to CASSLARLGGYEQYF.

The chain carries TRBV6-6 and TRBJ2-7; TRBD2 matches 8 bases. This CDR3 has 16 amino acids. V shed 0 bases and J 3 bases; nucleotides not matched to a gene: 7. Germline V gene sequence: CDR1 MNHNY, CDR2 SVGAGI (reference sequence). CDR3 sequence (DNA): TGTGCCAGCAGTTACTCCGGAGCGGGGGAACTCTACGAGCAGTACTTC. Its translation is CASSYSGAGELYEQYF.

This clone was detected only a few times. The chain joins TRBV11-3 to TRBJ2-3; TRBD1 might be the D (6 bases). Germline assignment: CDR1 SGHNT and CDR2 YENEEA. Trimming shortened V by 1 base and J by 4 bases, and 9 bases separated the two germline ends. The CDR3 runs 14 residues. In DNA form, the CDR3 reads TGTGCCAGCAGCTTAGGCAGGGGATCAGATACGCAGTATTTT. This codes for CASSLGRGSDTQYF.

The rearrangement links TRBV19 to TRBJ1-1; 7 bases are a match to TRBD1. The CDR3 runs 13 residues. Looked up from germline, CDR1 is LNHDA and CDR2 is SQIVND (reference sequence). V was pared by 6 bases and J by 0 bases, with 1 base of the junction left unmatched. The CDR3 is CASRQGMNTEAFF. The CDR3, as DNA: TGTGCCAGTAGACAGGGGATGAACACTGAAGCTTTCTTT.